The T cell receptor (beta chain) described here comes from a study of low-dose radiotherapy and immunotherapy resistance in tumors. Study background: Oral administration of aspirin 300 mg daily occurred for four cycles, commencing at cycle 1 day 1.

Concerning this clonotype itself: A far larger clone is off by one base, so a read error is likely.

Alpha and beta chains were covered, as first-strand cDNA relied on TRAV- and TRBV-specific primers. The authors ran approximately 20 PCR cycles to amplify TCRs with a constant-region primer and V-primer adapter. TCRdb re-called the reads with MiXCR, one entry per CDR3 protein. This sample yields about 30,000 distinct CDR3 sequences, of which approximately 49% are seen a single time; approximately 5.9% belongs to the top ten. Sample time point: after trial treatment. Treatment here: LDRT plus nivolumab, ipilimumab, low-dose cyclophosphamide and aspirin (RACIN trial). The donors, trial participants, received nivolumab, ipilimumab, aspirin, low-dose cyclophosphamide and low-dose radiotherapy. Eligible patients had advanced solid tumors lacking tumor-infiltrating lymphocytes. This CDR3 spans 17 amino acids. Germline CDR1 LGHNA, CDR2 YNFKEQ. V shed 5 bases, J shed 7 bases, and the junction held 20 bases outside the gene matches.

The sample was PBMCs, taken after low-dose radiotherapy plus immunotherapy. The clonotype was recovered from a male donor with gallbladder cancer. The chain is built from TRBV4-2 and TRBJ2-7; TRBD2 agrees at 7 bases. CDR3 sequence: CASSGRLAAAAYNEQYF. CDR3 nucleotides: TGTGCCAGCAGCGGGCGACTAGCAGCCGCAGCGTACAATGAGCAGTACTTC.